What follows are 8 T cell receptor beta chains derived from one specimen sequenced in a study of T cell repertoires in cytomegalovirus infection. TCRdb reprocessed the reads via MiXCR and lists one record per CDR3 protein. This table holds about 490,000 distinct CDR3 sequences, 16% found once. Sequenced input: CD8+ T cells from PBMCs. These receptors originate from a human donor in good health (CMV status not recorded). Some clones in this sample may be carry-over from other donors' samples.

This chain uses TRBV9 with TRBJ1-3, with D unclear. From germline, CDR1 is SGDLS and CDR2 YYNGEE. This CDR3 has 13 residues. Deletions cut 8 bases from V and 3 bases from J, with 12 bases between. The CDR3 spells CASTPYSGNTIYF. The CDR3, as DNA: TGTGCCAGTACCCCATACAGTGGAAACACCATATATTTT.

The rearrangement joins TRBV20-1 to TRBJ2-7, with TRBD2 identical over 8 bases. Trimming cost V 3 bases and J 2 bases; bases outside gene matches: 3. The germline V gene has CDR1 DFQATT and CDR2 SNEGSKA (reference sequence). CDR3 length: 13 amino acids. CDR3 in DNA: TGCAGTGCTAGCGGGAGGGGACCCTACGAGCAGTACTTC. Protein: CSASGRGPYEQYF.

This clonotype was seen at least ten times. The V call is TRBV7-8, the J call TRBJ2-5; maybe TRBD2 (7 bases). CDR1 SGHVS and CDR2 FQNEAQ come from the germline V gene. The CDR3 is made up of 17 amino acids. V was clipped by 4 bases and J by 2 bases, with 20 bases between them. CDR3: CASSYTGRGGSQETQYF. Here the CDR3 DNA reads TGTGCCAGCAGCTACACGGGGAGGGGGGGCTCACAAGAGACCCAGTACTTC. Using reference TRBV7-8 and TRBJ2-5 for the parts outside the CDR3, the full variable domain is GAGVSQSPRYKVAKRGQDVALRCDPISGHVSLFWYQQALGQGPEFLTYFQNEAQLDKSGLPSDRFFAERPEGSVSTLKIQRTQQEDSAVYLCASSYTGRGGSQETQYFGPGTRLLVL.

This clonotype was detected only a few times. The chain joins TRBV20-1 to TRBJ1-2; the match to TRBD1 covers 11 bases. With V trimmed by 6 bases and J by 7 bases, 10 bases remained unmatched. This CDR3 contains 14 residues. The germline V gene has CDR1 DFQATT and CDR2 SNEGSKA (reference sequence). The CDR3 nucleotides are TGCAGTGCAAGGACCGGGACAGGGGGTGGTGGCTACACCTTC. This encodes CSARTGTGGGGYTF.

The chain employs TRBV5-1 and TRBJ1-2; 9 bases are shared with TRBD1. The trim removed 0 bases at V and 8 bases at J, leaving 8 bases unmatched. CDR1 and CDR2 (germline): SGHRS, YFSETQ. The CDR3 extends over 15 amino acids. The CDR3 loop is CASSLDRDRDNGYTF. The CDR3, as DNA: TGCGCCAGCAGCTTGGATAGGGACAGGGACAACGGCTACACCTTC.

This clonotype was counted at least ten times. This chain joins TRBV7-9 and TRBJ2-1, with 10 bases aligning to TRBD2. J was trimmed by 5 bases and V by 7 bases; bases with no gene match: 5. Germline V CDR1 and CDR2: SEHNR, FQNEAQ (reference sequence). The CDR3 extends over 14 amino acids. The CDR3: CASTGLAVDNEQFF. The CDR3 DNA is TGTGCCAGCACCGGACTAGCGGTCGACAATGAGCAGTTCTTC.

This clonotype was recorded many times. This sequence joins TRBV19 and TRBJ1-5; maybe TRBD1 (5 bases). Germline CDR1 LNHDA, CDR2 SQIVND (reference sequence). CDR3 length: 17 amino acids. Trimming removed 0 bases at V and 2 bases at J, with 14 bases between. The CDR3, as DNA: TGTGCCAGTAGTATAGATGATATGCCGGGGGGCAATCAGCCCCAGCATTTT. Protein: CASSIDDMPGGNQPQHF.

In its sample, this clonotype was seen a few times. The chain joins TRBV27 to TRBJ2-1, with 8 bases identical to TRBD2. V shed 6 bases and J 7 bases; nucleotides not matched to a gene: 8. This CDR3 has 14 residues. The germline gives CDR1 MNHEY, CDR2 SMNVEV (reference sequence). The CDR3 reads CASSRGGEGNEQFF. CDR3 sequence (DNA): TGTGCCAGCAGCCGGGGGGGAGAGGGAAATGAGCAGTTCTTC.